These T cell receptor beta chains were read from a single sample in a study of blood T cell repertoires in COVID-19. Measured with immunoSEQ multiplex PCR; TCRdb has only the in-frame clones, and not every one. The table shows more than 80,000 clones, with 90% occurring only once. The sample comprised peripheral blood. These receptors were taken from a man aged 18 to 30 with COVID-19, enrolled during active disease. CDR3s include the opening cysteine and the closing phenylalanine or tryptophan. Size is stated for part of the rows, as once, few or many counts, or as a class when the clone is expanded.

clone_size: -; j_call: TRBJ1-1; v_call: TRBV4-1; cdr3_aa: CASSLGVNTEAFF
clone_size: -; j_call: TRBJ2-7; v_call: TRBV6-5; cdr3_aa: CASSYGTGGYEQYF
clone_size: -; j_call: TRBJ2-7; v_call: TRBV28; cdr3_aa: CASSLGTSGVYEQYF
clone_size: -; j_call: TRBJ1-1; v_call: TRBV5-1; cdr3_aa: CASSVQGSAAYTEAFF
clone_size: once; j_call: TRBJ2-2; v_call: TRBV13; cdr3_aa: CASSFTSGSAGELFF
clone_size: -; j_call: TRBJ2-7; v_call: TRBV28; cdr3_aa: CASNIDRTSYEQYF
clone_size: -; j_call: TRBJ1-2; v_call: TRBV28; cdr3_aa: CASSLLTGRSSYTF
clone_size: -; j_call: TRBJ2-2; v_call: TRBV28; cdr3_aa: CASSLAGGQAGELFF
clone_size: few; j_call: TRBJ2-2; v_call: TRBV7-3; cdr3_aa: CASSFRTGELFF
clone_size: once; j_call: TRBJ2-5; v_call: TRBV19; cdr3_aa: CASSIGTGGWETQYF
clone_size: -; j_call: TRBJ1-5; v_call: TRBV6-2/TRBV6-3; cdr3_aa: CASGLGQPQHF
clone_size: -; j_call: TRBJ1-2; v_call: TRBV4-3; cdr3_aa: CASSQATGGRGYTF
clone_size: -; j_call: TRBJ2-7; v_call: TRBV28; cdr3_aa: CASSPLRDRAYEQYF
clone_size: few; j_call: TRBJ2-7; v_call: TRBV6-5; cdr3_aa: CASSRDRVYEQYF
clone_size: once; j_call: TRBJ2-2; v_call: TRBV19; cdr3_aa: CASSKGPGFEGTGELFF
clone_size: -; j_call: TRBJ2-1; v_call: TRBV5-3; cdr3_aa: CARSRSHRRTYNEQFF
clone_size: -; j_call: TRBJ1-6; v_call: TRBV28; cdr3_aa: CASSLPRQGGYNSPLHF
clone_size: -; j_call: TRBJ2-5; v_call: TRBV5-1; cdr3_aa: CASSQGGTGFQAQYF
clone_size: -; j_call: TRBJ2-1; v_call: TRBV27; cdr3_aa: CASISNRLMDNEQFF
clone_size: -; j_call: TRBJ1-1; v_call: TRBV2; cdr3_aa: CASSDGEDRKAFF
clone_size: -; j_call: TRBJ2-3; v_call: TRBV7-2; cdr3_aa: CASSLVAGGFTDTQYF
clone_size: -; j_call: TRBJ2-1; v_call: TRBV28; cdr3_aa: CASRLTGTFNNEQFF
clone_size: -; j_call: TRBJ1-1; v_call: TRBV5-6; cdr3_aa: CASSPGGTEAFF
clone_size: -; j_call: TRBJ2-5; v_call: TRBV11-2; cdr3_aa: CASSFGGGSDRAQETQYF
clone_size: -; j_call: TRBJ1-5; v_call: TRBV9; cdr3_aa: CASSRDSVSQPQHF
clone_size: -; j_call: TRBJ2-7; v_call: TRBV4-1; cdr3_aa: CASSHRDSILTGTSYPYF
clone_size: -; j_call: TRBJ1-1; v_call: TRBV7-9; cdr3_aa: CASSTTGGRPEAFF
clone_size: -; j_call: TRBJ2-7; v_call: TRBV7-2; cdr3_aa: CASSTLRTIDSEQYF
clone_size: -; j_call: TRBJ1-1; v_call: TRBV4-2; cdr3_aa: CASSEDRNTEAFF
clone_size: -; j_call: TRBJ2-7; v_call: TRBV5-6; cdr3_aa: CATKRGSSYEQYF
clone_size: -; j_call: TRBJ1-2; v_call: TRBV5-1; cdr3_aa: CASSPGTGEGGYTF
clone_size: -; j_call: TRBJ1-6; v_call: TRBV5-1; cdr3_aa: CASSPLGTENSPLHF
clone_size: -; j_call: TRBJ1-5; v_call: TRBV19; cdr3_aa: CASSNQENQPQHF
clone_size: -; j_call: TRBJ2-7; v_call: TRBV4-1; cdr3_aa: CASSQDRGTNSYEQYF
clone_size: -; j_call: TRBJ2-2; v_call: TRBV7-9; cdr3_aa: CASSGVGTGELFF
clone_size: -; j_call: TRBJ2-4; v_call: TRBV4-2; cdr3_aa: CASSQEREGQNIQYF
clone_size: -; j_call: TRBJ2-7; v_call: TRBV4-1; cdr3_aa: CASSQGPVGGQGEQYF
clone_size: -; j_call: TRBJ2-7; v_call: TRBV30; cdr3_aa: CAWSLRSEPYEQYF
clone_size: -; j_call: TRBJ2-7; v_call: TRBV29-1; cdr3_aa: CSAWDRDYEQYF
clone_size: -; j_call: TRBJ2-1; v_call: TRBV5-1; cdr3_aa: CASNLGLTRGNEQFF
clone_size: -; j_call: TRBJ2-1; v_call: TRBV4-3; cdr3_aa: CASSQEAEQFF
clone_size: -; j_call: TRBJ2-2; v_call: TRBV11-3; cdr3_aa: CASSFRGSSNTGELFF
clone_size: few; j_call: TRBJ2-7; v_call: TRBV28; cdr3_aa: CASRMGGTGWYEQYF
clone_size: once; j_call: TRBJ2-7; v_call: TRBV15; cdr3_aa: CASRQGSLNEQYF
clone_size: -; j_call: TRBJ2-1; v_call: TRBV13; cdr3_aa: CASSLGLLAGAYNEQFF
clone_size: -; j_call: TRBJ1-2; v_call: TRBV30; cdr3_aa: CAWNSGDGYTF
clone_size: -; j_call: TRBJ2-7; v_call: TRBV15; cdr3_aa: CATSRDPRGVYEQYF
clone_size: -; j_call: TRBJ2-1; v_call: TRBV13; cdr3_aa: CASSFSSPGQFF
clone_size: -; j_call: TRBJ2-2; v_call: TRBV4-1; cdr3_aa: CASSFDWRNTGELFF
clone_size: -; j_call: TRBJ2-4; v_call: TRBV28; cdr3_aa: CASTRPDGGDIQYF
clone_size: -; j_call: TRBJ1-1; v_call: TRBV5-1; cdr3_aa: CASSSTGTRMNTEAFF
clone_size: once; j_call: TRBJ1-2; v_call: TRBV7-2; cdr3_aa: CASSPAFGTGQGYTF
clone_size: -; j_call: TRBJ1-2; v_call: TRBV7-2; cdr3_aa: CASSLDWTGLYGYTF
clone_size: -; j_call: TRBJ2-7; v_call: TRBV6-5; cdr3_aa: CASSFRGLVSEQYF
clone_size: -; j_call: TRBJ1-1; v_call: TRBV28; cdr3_aa: CASSRTREAFF
clone_size: -; j_call: TRBJ1-6; v_call: TRBV7-9; cdr3_aa: CASAQGQYNSPLHF